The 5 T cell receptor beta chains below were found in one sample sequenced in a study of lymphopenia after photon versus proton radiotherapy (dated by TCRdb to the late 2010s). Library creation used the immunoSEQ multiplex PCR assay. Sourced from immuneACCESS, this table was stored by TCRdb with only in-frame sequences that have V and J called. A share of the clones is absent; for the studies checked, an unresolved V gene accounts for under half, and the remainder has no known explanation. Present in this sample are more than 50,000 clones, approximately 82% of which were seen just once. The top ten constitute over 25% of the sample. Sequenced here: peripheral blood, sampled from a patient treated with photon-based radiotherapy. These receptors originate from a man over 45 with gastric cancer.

CDR3 nucleotide sequence: TGTGCCAGCAGCCAAAGTCAAGGGGCTGATACGCAGTATTTT. This sequence encodes CASSQSQGADTQYF. This sequence joins TRBV7-9 and TRBJ2-3, with D possibly matching TRBD1 (5 bases). Trimming cost V 5 bases and J 6 bases, with 15 bases left between them. CDR1 is SEHNR and CDR2 is FQNEAQ in the germline V gene (reference sequence). This CDR3 region has 14 residues.

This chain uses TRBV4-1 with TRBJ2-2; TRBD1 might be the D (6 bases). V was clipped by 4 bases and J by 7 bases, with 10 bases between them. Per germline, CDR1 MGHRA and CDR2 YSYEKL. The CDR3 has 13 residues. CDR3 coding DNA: TGCGCCAGCAGCCCCAGGGGTCTCGGGGAGCTGTTTTTT. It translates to CASSPRGLGELFF.

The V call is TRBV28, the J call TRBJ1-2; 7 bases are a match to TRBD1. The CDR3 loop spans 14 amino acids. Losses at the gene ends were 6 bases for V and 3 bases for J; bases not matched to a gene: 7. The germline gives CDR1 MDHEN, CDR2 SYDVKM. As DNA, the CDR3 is TGTGCCAGCAGGGTGGGACAGAACTACTATGGCTACACCTTC. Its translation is CASRVGQNYYGYTF.

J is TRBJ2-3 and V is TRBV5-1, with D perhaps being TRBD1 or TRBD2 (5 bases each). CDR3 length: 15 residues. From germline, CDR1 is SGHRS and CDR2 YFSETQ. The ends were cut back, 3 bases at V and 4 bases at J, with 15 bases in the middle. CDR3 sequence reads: CASSSGTRPADTQYF. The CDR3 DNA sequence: TGCGCCAGCAGCTCCGGGACCAGGCCCGCAGATACGCAGTATTTT.

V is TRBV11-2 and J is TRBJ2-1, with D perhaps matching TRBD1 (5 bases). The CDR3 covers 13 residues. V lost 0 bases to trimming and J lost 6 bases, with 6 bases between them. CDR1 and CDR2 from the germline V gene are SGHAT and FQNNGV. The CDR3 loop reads CASSLDRANEQFF. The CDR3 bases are TGTGCCAGCAGCTTAGACAGGGCCAATGAGCAGTTCTTC.